The sequence of this T cell receptor (beta chain) was determined in a study of cytomegalovirus exposure and HLA in healthy donors. Findings and limits, study-wide: The authors enumerated some 160 TCR beta chains as linked to cytomegalovirus. A link between a missense DCLRE1C variant and TCR beta V- and J-gene trimming emerged from a later analysis.

Only one count was recorded for this clone. No antigen is known for it. The CDR3 is 15 residues long. V gave up 4 bases and J gave up 4 bases; unmatched junction bases: 8. CDR1 and CDR2 (germline): SGHNT, YYREEE (reference sequence). PCR was performed using 60 Vbeta and 13 Jbeta primers. Libraries were prepared by immunoSEQ multiplex PCR; TCRdb keeps only in-frame clonotypes and omits some of them. The sample lists about 170,000 clones; about three quarters were seen once. The chain uses TRBV5-4 and TRBJ1-2; 9 bases align to TRBD1. Sequenced material: PBMCs. The clonotype was recovered from a woman in her forties or fifties in good health and CMV-seropositive. In nucleotides, the CDR3 is TGTGCCAGCAGCCCAGCGGACAGGGGATCCTATGGCTACACCTTC. This encodes CASSPADRGSYGYTF.